These 18 T cell receptor beta chains were all obtained from the same sample, sequenced in a study of siplizumab effects on memory and regulatory T cells. Some clones are missing from TCRdb's copy, which holds only in-frame ones; the method was immunoSEQ multiplex PCR. This sample carries about 82,000 clones, about 87% of them seen once, and the ten largest clones take approximately 1.5%. Input material: Tregs sorted from blood. The receptor set was obtained from a human donor in good health.

This clone appeared a single time. The CDR3 loop reads CASSPSQHTEAFF. DNA of the CDR3: TGTGCCAGCTCACCGAGTCAGCACACTGAAGCTTTCTTT. The chain couples TRBV18 to TRBJ1-1, with D uncertain. The V end was cut by 3 bases, the J end by 3 bases, with 8 bases between. The CDR3 has 13 amino acids. Germline V gene sequence: CDR1 KGHSH, CDR2 LQKENI.

The sample holds a few counts of this clone. The chain uses TRBV6-6 and TRBJ2-5; 11 bases fit TRBD2. V gave up 3 bases and J gave up 4 bases; unmatched junction bases: 4. The CDR3 loop spans 15 amino acids. Germline lookup yields CDR1 MNHNY and CDR2 SVGAGI (reference sequence). The CDR3 DNA follows: TGTGCCAGCAGTTATAGCGGGGGGGCCGGAGAGACCCAGTACTTC. This translates into CASSYSGGAGETQYF.

This clone has only a few counts. The CDR3 reads CACDSGLANNEQFF. The CDR3 DNA reads as TGTGCCTGCGACTCGGGACTAGCGAACAATGAGCAGTTCTTC. V usage is TRBV30 and J usage is TRBJ2-1; 10 nucleotides agree with TRBD2. CDR1 is GTSNPN and CDR2 is SVGIG in the germline V gene (reference sequence). This CDR3 is 14 amino acids long. The trim removed 6 bases at V and 5 bases at J, leaving 7 bases unmatched.

The rearrangement links TRBV7-9 to TRBJ2-2; D not certain. V was cut by 5 bases and J by 7 bases, with 17 bases left in between. Germline CDR1 and CDR2: SEHNR and FQNEAQ (reference sequence). This CDR3 is built from 15 residues. The chain's CDR3 is CASSLLGHLNGELFF. The CDR3 DNA is TGTGCCAGCAGCCTTCTGGGCCACCTTAACGGGGAGCTGTTTTTT.

This clone was observed a few times. This chain uses TRBV6-5 with TRBJ1-6; 7 nucleotides match TRBD1. This CDR3 spans 15 amino acids. V lost 1 base and J lost 10; bases outside the gene matches: 7. CDR1 is MNHEY and CDR2 is SVGAGI in the germline V gene. CDR3 DNA: TGTGCCAGCAGTTACTTGAGACAGGGCGAGTCACCCCTCCACTTT. This sequence encodes CASSYLRQGESPLHF.

The chain joins TRBV7-2 to TRBJ1-5; 9 bases agree with TRBD1. The junction had 2 bases not matched to a gene; V was cut back by 5 bases and J by 0 bases. The CDR3 length is 15 residues. Germline CDR1 is SGHTA and CDR2 is FQGNSA. The DNA of the CDR3 is TGTGCCAGCAGCCGGGGACAGGGTAGCAATCAGCCCCAGCATTTT. Encoded protein: CASSRGQGSNQPQHF.

The genes are TRBV18 and TRBJ1-6; 7 bases align to TRBD1. V trimming: 4 bases; J trimming: 9 bases; junction bases outside the gene matches: 9. The CDR3 extends over 15 amino acids. The germline gives CDR1 KGHSH, CDR2 LQKENI. The CDR3 nucleotides are TGTGCCAGCTCACTAGGGACAGCGGGTAGTTCACCCCTCCACTTT. This translates into CASSLGTAGSSPLHF.

This clone was seen a handful of times. The chain combines TRBV6-6 with TRBJ1-1; 11 bases are a match to TRBD1. The CDR3 sequence is 13 residues long. Germline CDR1 and CDR2: MNHNY and SVGAGI (reference sequence). J gave up 4 bases and V 6 bases, and 1 base lay outside the gene matches. The CDR3 reads CASRDRGLTEAFF. CDR3 coding DNA: TGTGCCAGCAGGGACAGGGGGCTCACTGAAGCTTTCTTT.

The table lists this clone with a count of one. The chain uses TRBV29-1 and TRBJ1-1; TRBD1 might be the D (6 bases). Germline lookup yields CDR1 SQVTM and CDR2 ANQGSEA. This CDR3 has 12 amino acids. Trimming cost V 4 bases and J 4 bases, with 10 bases left between them. The CDR3 loop is CSVGRGGTEAFF. The CDR3 DNA reads as TGCAGCGTTGGGAGGGGGGGCACTGAAGCTTTCTTT.

The chain links TRBV4-2 to TRBJ2-3, with a weak D call TRBD2 (7 bases). Germline CDR1 is LGHNA and CDR2 is YNFKEQ. The V end was cut by 0 bases, the J end by 13 bases, with 11 bases between. The CDR3 runs to 12 residues. The CDR3: CASSQDRGAEYF. As DNA, the CDR3 is TGTGCCAGCAGCCAAGACCGGGGGGCGGAGTATTTT.

V is TRBV12-5 and J is TRBJ2-1; unclear D gene. Germline values: CDR1 LGHNT, CDR2 FRNRAP. The CDR3 runs 15 residues. V lost 0 bases and J lost 5, with 11 bases in between. This chain's CDR3 is CASGLVWTEHNEQFF. Written as DNA, the CDR3 is TGTGCTAGTGGTTTGGTTTGGACGGAGCACAATGAGCAGTTCTTC.

This clone was picked up one time. V and J are TRBV19 and TRBJ1-2; D is unresolved. The CDR3 loop spans 15 amino acids. The germline gives CDR1 LNHDA, CDR2 SQIVND (reference sequence). V was trimmed by 1 base and J by 0 bases, leaving 9 bases between them. The CDR3 DNA sequence: TGTGCCAGTAGTATAGCGGGCGGAGCTAACTATGGCTACACCTTC. Amino acid sequence: CASSIAGGANYGYTF.

The chain recombines TRBV20-1 with TRBJ1-3; the D is unclear. The CDR3 extends over 11 amino acids. V lost 3 bases and J lost 1, with 1 base in between. CDR1 and CDR2 from the germline V gene are DFQATT and SNEGSKA (reference sequence). CDR3 protein: CSARSGNTIYF. The CDR3, as DNA: TGCAGTGCTAGGTCTGGAAACACCATATATTTT.

V usage is TRBV7-3 and J usage is TRBJ1-1, with unresolved D. With 3 bases removed from V and 1 base from J, the gap between germline ends came to 6 bases. The CDR3 covers 13 residues. Germline V CDR1 and CDR2: SGHTA, FQGTGA. Here the CDR3 reads CASSFYRNTEAFF. The CDR3 nucleotides read TGTGCCAGCAGCTTCTACAGGAACACTGAAGCTTTCTTT.

This chain connects TRBV29-1 to TRBJ2-3; D uncertain. This CDR3 is 15 amino acids long. Germline V gives CDR1 SQVTM, CDR2 ANQGSEA. Trimming cost V 4 bases and J 3 bases, with 17 bases left between them. In nucleotides, the CDR3 is TGCAGCGTTGGCGTTTTGCCGGATGGTACAGATACGCAGTATTTT. It specifies CSVGVLPDGTDTQYF.

The V and J genes are TRBV2 and TRBJ2-5; TRBD2 might be the D (5 bases). V was trimmed by 11 bases and J by 7 bases, leaving 23 bases between them. Germline V lookup: CDR1 SNHLY, CDR2 FYNNEI. The CDR3 runs to 14 residues. CDR3 sequence: CAGLRDSFGGTQYF. CDR3 nucleotide sequence: TGTGCCGGCCTACGGGATTCTTTCGGAGGGACCCAGTACTTC.

This chain links TRBV10-3 with TRBJ2-2; no clear D. Germline assignment: CDR1 ENHRY and CDR2 SYGVKD. Trimming shortened V by 7 bases and J by 1 base, and 7 bases separated the two germline ends. This CDR3 comprises 13 residues. CDR3 in DNA: TGTGCCATCACACCAGGGAACACCGGGGAGCTGTTTTTT. This encodes CAITPGNTGELFF.

The V call is TRBV29-1, the J call TRBJ1-5, with 8 bases matching TRBD1. Losses at the gene ends were 6 bases for V and 2 bases for J; bases not matched to a gene: 3. Germline values: CDR1 SQVTM, CDR2 ANQGSEA. This CDR3 has 13 residues. The CDR3 here is CSVGQEGNQPQHF. The CDR3 DNA reads TGCAGCGTGGGACAGGAGGGCAATCAGCCCCAGCATTTT.